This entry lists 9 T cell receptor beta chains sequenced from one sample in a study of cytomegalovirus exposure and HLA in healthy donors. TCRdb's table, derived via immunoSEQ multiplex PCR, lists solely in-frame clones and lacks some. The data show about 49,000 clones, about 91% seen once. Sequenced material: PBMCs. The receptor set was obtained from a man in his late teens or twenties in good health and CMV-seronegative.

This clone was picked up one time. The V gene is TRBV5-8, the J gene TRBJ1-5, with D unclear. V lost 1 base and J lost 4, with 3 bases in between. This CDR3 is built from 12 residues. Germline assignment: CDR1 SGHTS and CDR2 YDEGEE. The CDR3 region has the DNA TGTGCCAGCAGCTTGCCTAATCAGCCCCAGCATTTT. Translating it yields CASSLPNQPQHF.

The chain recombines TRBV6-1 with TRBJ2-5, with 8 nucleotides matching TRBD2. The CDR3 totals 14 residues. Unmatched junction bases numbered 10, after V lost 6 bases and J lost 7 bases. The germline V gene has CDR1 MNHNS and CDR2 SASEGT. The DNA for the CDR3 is TGTGCCAGCAGGGACGGGGCTAGCGGGCCGACCCAGTACTTC. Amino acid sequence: CASRDGASGPTQYF.

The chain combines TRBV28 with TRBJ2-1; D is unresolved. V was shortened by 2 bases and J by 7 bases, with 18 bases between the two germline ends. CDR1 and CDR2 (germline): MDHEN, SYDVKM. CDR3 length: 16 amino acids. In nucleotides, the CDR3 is TGTGCCAGCAGTTTAATCGCGAGTGGGCGTAGGAATGAGCAGTTCTTC. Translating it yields CASSLIASGRRNEQFF. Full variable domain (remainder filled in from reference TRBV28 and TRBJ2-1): DVKVTQSSRYLVKRTGEKVFLECVQDMDHENMFWYRQDPGLGLRLIYFSYDVKMKEKGDIPEGYSVSREKKERFSLILESASTNQTSMYLCASSLIASGRRNEQFFGPGTRLTVL.

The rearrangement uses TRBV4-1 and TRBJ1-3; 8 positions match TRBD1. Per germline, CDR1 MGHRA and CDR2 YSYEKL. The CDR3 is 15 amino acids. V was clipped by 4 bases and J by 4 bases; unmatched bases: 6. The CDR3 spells CASSLQQGDGNTIYF. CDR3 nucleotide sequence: TGCGCCAGCAGCCTCCAACAGGGGGACGGAAACACCATATATTTT.

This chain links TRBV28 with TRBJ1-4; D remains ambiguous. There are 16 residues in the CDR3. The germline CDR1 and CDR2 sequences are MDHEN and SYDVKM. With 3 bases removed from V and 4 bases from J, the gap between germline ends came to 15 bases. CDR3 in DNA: TGTGCCAGCAGTTTTCGTTCCCGGCCAGGTAATGAAAAACTGTTTTTT. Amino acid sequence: CASSFRSRPGNEKLFF.

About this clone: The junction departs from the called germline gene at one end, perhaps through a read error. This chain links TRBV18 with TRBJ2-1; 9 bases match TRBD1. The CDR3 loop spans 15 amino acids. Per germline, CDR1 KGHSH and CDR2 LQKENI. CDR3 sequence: CASSPPGTGNNEQFF. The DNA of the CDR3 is TGTGCCAGCTCCCCACCCGGGACAGGGAACAATGAGCAGTTCTTC.

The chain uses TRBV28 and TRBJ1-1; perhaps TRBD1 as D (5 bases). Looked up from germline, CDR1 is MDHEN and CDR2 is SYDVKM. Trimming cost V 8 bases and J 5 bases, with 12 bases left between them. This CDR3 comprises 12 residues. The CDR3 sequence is CASSTAGTEAFF. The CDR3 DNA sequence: TGTGCCAGCTCTACCGCAGGGACTGAAGCTTTCTTT. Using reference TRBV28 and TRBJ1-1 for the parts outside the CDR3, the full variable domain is DVKVTQSSRYLVKRTGEKVFLECVQDMDHENMFWYRQDPGLGLRLIYFSYDVKMKEKGDIPEGYSVSREKKERFSLILESASTNQTSMYLCASSTAGTEAFFGQGTRLTVV.

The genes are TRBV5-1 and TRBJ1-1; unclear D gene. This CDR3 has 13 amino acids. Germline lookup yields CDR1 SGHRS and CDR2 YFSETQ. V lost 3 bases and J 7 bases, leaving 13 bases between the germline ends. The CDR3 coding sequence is TGCGCCAGCAGCTCGCCGGGATCGTATGAAGCTTTCTTT. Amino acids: CASSSPGSYEAFF.

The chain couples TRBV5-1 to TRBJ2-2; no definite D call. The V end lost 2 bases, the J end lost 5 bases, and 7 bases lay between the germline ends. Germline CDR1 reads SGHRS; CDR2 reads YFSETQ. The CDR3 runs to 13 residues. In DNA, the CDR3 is TGCGCCAGCAGCTTCGTCAGTACCGGGGAGCTGTTTTTT. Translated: CASSFVSTGELFF.